The entry below gives a single TCR beta chain sequence along with its context. CDR1 MGHDK and CDR2 SYGVNS come from the germline V gene. The CDR3 is 17 amino acids. J was trimmed by 3 bases and V by 4 bases; bases with no gene match: 11. The sample originates from a study of blood T cell repertoires in COVID-19. In the study overall: T cells, B-cell-depleted T cells, or PBMCs supplied cDNA or gDNA.

Data came from immunoSEQ multiplex PCR; TCRdb stores just in-frame clones and leaves some out. The repertoire holds tens of thousands of clones, with around 90% as singletons. Sequencing was done on a sample of peripheral blood. The chain recombines TRBV25-1 with TRBJ1-4, with 7 bases lining up with TRBD1. This TCR derives from a human donor in a cohort sampled during active COVID-19. The CDR3, as DNA: TGTGCCAGCAGTGGTCATATTGGAACAGGGGCTAATGAAAAACTGTTTTTT. Its protein is CASSGHIGTGANEKLFF.